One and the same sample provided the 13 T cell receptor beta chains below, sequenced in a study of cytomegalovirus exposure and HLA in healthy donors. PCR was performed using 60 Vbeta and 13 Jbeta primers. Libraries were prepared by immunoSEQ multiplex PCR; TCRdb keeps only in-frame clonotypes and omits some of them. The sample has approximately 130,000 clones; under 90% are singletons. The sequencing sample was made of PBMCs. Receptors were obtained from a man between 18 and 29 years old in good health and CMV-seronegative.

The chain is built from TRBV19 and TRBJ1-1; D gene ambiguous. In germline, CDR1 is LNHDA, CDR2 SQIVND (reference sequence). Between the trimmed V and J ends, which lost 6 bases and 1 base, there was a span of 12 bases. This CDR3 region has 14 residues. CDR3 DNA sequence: TGTGCCAGTAGAAAAACCGAGGGGAACACTGAAGCTTTCTTT. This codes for CASRKTEGNTEAFF.

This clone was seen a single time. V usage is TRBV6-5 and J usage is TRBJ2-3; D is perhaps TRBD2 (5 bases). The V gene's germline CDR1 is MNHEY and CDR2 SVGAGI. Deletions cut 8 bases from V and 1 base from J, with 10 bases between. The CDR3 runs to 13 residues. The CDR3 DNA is TGTGCCAGCTTGGACGGGGGCACAGATACGCAGTATTTT. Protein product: CASLDGGTDTQYF.

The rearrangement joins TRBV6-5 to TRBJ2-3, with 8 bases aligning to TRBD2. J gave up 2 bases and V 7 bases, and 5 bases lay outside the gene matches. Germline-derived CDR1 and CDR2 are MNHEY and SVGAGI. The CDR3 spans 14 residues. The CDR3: CASIAGRHTDTQYF. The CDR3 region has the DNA TGTGCCAGCATAGCGGGGAGACACACAGATACGCAGTATTTT.

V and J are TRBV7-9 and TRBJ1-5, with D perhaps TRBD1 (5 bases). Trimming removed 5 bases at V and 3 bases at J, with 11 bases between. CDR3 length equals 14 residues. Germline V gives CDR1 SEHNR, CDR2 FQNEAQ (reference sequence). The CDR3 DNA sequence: TGTGCCAGCAGCGTGGACACTTTCAATCAGCCCCAGCATTTT. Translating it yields CASSVDTFNQPQHF.

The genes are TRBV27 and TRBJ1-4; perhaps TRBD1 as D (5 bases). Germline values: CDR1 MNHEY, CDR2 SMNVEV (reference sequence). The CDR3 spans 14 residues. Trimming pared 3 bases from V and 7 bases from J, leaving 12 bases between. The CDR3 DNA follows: TGTGCCAGCAGTTTCGCAGGGCACAGTGAAAAACTGTTTTTT. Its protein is CASSFAGHSEKLFF.

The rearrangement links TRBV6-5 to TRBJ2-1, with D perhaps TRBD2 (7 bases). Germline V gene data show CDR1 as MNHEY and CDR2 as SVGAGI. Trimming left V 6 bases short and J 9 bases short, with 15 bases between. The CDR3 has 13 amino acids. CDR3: CASRPGGPAEQFF. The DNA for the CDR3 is TGTGCCAGCAGACCGGGGGGCCCGGCTGAGCAGTTCTTC.

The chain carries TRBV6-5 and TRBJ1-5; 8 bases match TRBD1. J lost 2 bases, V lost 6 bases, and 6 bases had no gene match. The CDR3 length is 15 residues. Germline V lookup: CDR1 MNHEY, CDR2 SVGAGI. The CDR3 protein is CASRSETGGNQPQHF. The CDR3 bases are TGTGCCAGCAGATCCGAGACAGGGGGCAATCAGCCCCAGCATTTT.

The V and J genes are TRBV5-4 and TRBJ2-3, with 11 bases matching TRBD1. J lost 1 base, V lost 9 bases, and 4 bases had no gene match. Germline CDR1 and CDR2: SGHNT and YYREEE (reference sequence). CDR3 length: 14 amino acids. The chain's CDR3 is CAMTDRGRTDTQYF. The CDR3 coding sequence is TGTGCCATGACGGACAGGGGGCGCACAGATACGCAGTATTTT.

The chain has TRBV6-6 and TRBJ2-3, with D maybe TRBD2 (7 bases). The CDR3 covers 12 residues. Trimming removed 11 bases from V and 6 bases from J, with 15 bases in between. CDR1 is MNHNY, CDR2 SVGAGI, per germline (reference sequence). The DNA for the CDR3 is TGTGCCGGGGGGGCAGAGGTGGATACGCAGTATTTT. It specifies CAGGAEVDTQYF.

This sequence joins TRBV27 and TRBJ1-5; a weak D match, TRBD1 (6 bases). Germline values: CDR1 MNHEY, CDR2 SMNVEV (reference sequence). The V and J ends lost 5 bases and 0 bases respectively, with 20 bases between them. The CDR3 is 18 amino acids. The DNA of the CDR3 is TGTGCCAGCAGTCGAGGGGGGGGTTTCCTCTATAGCAATCAGCCCCAGCATTTT. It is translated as CASSRGGGFLYSNQPQHF.

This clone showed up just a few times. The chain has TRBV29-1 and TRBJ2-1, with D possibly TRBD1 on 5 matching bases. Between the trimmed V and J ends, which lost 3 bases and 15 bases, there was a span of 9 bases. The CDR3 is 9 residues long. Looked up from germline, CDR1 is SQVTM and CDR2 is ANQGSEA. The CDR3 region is CSVDRVGFF. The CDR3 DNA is TGCAGCGTTGACAGGGTGGGGTTCTTC.

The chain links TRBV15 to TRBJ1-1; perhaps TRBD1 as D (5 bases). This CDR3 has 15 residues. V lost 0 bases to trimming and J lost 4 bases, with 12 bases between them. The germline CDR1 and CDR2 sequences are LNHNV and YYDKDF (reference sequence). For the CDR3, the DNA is TGTGCCACCAGCAGAGATGGGGGAGGGAGCACTGAAGCTTTCTTT. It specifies CATSRDGGGSTEAFF.

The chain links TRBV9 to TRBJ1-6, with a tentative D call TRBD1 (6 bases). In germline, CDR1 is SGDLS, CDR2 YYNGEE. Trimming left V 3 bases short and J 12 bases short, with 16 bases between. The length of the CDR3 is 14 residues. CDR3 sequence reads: CASSGDAGVVPLHF. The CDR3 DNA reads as TGTGCCAGCAGCGGAGACGCAGGGGTAGTACCCCTCCACTTT.